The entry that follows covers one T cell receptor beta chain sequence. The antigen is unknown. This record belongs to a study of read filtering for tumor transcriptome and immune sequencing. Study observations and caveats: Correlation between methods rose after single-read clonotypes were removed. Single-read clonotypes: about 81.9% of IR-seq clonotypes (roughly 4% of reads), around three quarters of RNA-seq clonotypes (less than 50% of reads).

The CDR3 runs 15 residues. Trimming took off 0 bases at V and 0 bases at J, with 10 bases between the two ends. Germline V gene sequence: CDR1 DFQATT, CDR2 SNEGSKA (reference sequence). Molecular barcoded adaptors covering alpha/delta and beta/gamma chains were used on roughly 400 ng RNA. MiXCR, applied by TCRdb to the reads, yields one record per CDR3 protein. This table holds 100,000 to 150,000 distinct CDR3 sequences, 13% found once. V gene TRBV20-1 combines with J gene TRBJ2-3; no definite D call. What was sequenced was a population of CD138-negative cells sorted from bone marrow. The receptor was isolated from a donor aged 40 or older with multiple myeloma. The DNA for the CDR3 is TGCAGTGCTAGAGATACGACTCCCAGCACAGATACGCAGTATTTT. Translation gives CSARDTTPSTDTQYF.